Here is one TCR beta chain with its context. Its antigen remains unknown. The sample comes from a study of identifying expanded T cells in peripheral blood. General study results and limits: Technical replicates showed about 1.2 changed clones; around two weeks 15 to 20; four weeks 19. Two-week clone count variance significantly increased as total template count grew.

No infections or other immune events were documented during collection. Germline CDR1 and CDR2: SGHRS and YFSETQ. The CDR3 is made up of 17 amino acids. V dropped 0 bases and J dropped 1; count of bases not matched to a gene: 6. Profiling relied on immunoSEQ multiplex PCR, and the TCRdb table lists in-frame clones only, not all of them. The table shows around 120,000 clones, with roughly 91% occurring only once. This clonotype was sampled from a person aged 18-70 years in good health. Sequenced sample: blood. The chain has TRBV5-1 and TRBJ2-5; 10 bases are shared with TRBD2. CDR3 bases: TGCGCCAGCAGCTTGGCTACTAGCGGGGCGTTCCAAGAGACCCAGTACTTC. The encoded protein is CASSLATSGAFQETQYF.